These T cell receptor beta chains were read from a single sample in a study of cytomegalovirus exposure and HLA in healthy donors. Sequencing used immunoSEQ multiplex PCR; TCRdb keeps in-frame clones, though not all of them. The sample carries about 200,000 clones, roughly 80% recorded once. What was sequenced was PBMCs. All receptors derive from a middle-aged man in good health and CMV-seronegative. The CDR3 runs from the conserved cysteine through the conserved F or W. The D gene is left open where the match is weak. Rows may omit the clone size; those that give it use once, few, many or a size class.

NA	TRBV30	NA	TRBJ2-5	CAWSVRVRETQYF	TGTGCCTGGAGTGTACGAGTACGAGAGACCCAGTACTTC
NA	TRBV19	NA	TRBJ2-3	CASTLAGTDTQYF	TGTGCCAGTACACTAGCAGGCACAGATACGCAGTATTTT
NA	TRBV27	NA	TRBJ2-7	CASSLSARYEQYF	TGTGCCAGCAGTTTATCAGCCCGCTACGAGCAGTACTTC
NA	TRBV20-1	NA	TRBJ2-7	CSARDWPLLYF	TGCAGTGCTAGAGATTGGCCCTTATTGTACTTC
NA	TRBV6-5	NA	TRBJ1-2	CASSYSRTFNYGYTF	TGTGCCAGCAGTTACTCACGCACTTTTAACTATGGCTACACCTTC
once	TRBV2	TRBD2	TRBJ2-7	CASSALAGASSEQYF	TGTGCCAGCAGTGCACTAGCGGGAGCGTCGAGCGAGCAGTACTTC
NA	TRBV6-5	TRBD1	TRBJ2-7	CASSLGQRYEQYF	TGTGCCAGCAGCCTGGGACAGAGATACGAGCAGTACTTC
NA	TRBV27	NA	TRBJ2-7	CASSPRGGYEQYF	TGTGCCAGCAGTCCCCGGGGAGGCTACGAGCAGTACTTC
NA	TRBV15	TRBD1	TRBJ2-5	CATSRAPGGGETQYF	TGTGCCACCAGCAGAGCGCCAGGGGGTGGGGAGACCCAGTACTTC
NA	TRBV4-3	TRBD1	TRBJ1-2	CASSQDARGYYGYTF	TGCGCCAGCAGCCAAGACGCCAGGGGGTACTATGGCTACACCTTC
NA	TRBV15	TRBD2	TRBJ2-3	CATSRGASGTTDTQYF	TGTGCCACCAGCAGAGGGGCTAGCGGGACCACAGATACGCAGTATTTT
once	TRBV6-1	NA	TRBJ1-1	CAADRREVVNTEAFF	TGTGCCGCCGACCGGCGAGAGGTAGTGAACACTGAAGCTTTCTTT
NA	TRBV4-1	TRBD1	TRBJ2-1	CASSPGQGYNEQFF	TGCGCCAGCAGCCCGGGACAGGGGTACAATGAGCAGTTCTTC
NA	TRBV27	TRBD1	TRBJ1-2	CASSSGDRGAFFTF	TGTGCCAGCAGCTCGGGGGACAGGGGGGCCTTTTTCACCTTC
few	TRBV6-5	NA	TRBJ2-7	CASSSTTGAYEQYF	TGTGCCAGCAGTTCCACGACAGGTGCCTACGAGCAGTACTTC
NA	TRBV5-1	TRBD1	TRBJ2-7	CASSGGTGARYEQYF	TGCGCCAGCAGCGGGGGGACAGGGGCACGCTACGAGCAGTACTTC
NA	TRBV15	TRBD1	TRBJ2-7	CATSREGQGGYEQYF	TGTGCCACCAGCAGAGAGGGACAGGGAGGGTACGAGCAGTACTTC
NA	TRBV5-1	TRBD2	TRBJ2-2	CASSYLAGSTGELFF	TGCGCCAGCAGCTACCTAGCGGGGTCTACCGGGGAGCTGTTTTTT